A single T cell receptor beta chain is shown here with its context. The sample comes from a study of OX40 agonist ivuxolimab in advanced cancers. Study in general: Ivuxolimab is an agonistic anti-OX40 (CD134) antibody, and patients were treated with it.

Method: immunoSEQ multiplex PCR; TCRdb's copy keeps in-frame clones and lacks some. The sample comprises 96,000 or so clones, 84% of which are singletons, and 4.5% to 6% rests with the top ten. Exclusion applied to patients with autoimmune disease history or systemic immunosuppression. The CDR3 is 14 residues long. CDR1 is SGHRS, CDR2 YFSETQ, per germline. The V gene end was trimmed by 3 bases and the J gene end by 8 bases; junction bases not matched to a gene: 9. The sample in question was CD4+ or CD8+ T cells sorted from blood, obtained in a trial of the OX40 agonist ivuxolimab. The chain is built from TRBV5-1 and TRBJ1-2; 8 bases are shared with TRBD1. The source is an adult with an advanced solid tumor such as melanoma, head and neck, liver or kidney cancer. The CDR3 loop reads CASSSRQGSNGYTF. CDR3 nucleotides: TGCGCCAGCAGCTCTCGACAGGGGTCGAACGGCTACACCTTC.